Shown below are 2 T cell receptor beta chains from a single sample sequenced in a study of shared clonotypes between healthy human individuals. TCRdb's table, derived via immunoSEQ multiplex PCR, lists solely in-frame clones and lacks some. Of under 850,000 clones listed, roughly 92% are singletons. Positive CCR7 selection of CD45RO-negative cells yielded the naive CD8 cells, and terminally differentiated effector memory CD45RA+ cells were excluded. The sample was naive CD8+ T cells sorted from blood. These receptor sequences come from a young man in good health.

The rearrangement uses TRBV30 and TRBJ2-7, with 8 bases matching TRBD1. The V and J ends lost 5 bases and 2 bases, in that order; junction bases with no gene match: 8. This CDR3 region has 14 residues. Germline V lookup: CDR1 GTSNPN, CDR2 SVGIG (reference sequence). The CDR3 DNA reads TGTGCCTGGCTGGTACAGGGGGTAACCTACGAGCAGTACTTC. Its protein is CAWLVQGVTYEQYF.

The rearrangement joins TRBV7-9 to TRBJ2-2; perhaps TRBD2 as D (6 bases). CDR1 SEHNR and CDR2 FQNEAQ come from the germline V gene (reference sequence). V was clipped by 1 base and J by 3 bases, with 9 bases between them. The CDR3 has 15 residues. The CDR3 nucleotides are TGTGCCAGCAGCTTAGAGGGACTCCACACCGGGGAGCTGTTTTTT. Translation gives CASSLEGLHTGELFF.